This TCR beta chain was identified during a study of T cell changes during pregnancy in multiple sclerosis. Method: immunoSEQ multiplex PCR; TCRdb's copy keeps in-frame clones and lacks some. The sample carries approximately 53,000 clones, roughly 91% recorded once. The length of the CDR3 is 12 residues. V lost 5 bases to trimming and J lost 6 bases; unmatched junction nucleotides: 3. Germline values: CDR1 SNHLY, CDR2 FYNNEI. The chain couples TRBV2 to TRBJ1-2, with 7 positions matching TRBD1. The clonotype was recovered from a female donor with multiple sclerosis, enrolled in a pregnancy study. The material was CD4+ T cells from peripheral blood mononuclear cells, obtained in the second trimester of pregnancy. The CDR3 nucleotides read TGTGCCAGCAGTAGACAGGGCAATGGCTACACCTTC. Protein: CASSRQGNGYTF.